The rows below give T cell receptor beta chains drawn from one sample of a study of blood T cell repertoires in COVID-19. Sequencing was performed with immunoSEQ multiplex PCR; in TCRdb, only in-frame clones are kept and a portion is missing. Of 10,000 or so clones listed, approximately 79% are singletons. The sequenced material came from peripheral blood. These receptors originate from a human donor in a cohort sampled during active COVID-19. The CDR3 runs from the conserved cysteine through the conserved F or W. A D gene is named only where the DNA matches it firmly. For some rows the clone size is stated as once, few or many, or as a class when expanded; others skip it.

TRBV5-1	TRBJ2-7	-	-	CASSTIPGKIYEQYF
TRBV9	TRBJ1-2	-	-	CASSEGTNYGYTF
TRBV7-2	TRBJ2-1	-	TRBD2	CASSSSGVGRNEQFF
TRBV28	TRBJ2-7	-	TRBD2	CASSSLLAGGKYF
TRBV6-2/TRBV6-3	TRBJ1-6	-	-	CASSYSPLAGSPLHF
TRBV7-8	TRBJ2-5	-	TRBD1	CASSLFQDFEGTGETQYF
TRBV28	TRBJ2-2	-	TRBD1	CASSYTRGRTGELFF
TRBV29-1	TRBJ2-2	-	TRBD2	CSAGGPKIGELFF
TRBV7-8	TRBJ2-1	-	TRBD2	CASSLVWGTSGDEQFF
TRBV2	TRBJ2-3	-	-	CASSPQMFDTQYF
TRBV7-2	TRBJ2-2	-	TRBD2	CASSHLAGVTGELFF
TRBV5-6	TRBJ1-1	-	-	CASSLYSGDTEAFF
TRBV19	TRBJ1-3	-	-	CASSPRIQRSGNTIYF
TRBV7-8	TRBJ1-6	-	-	CASSSRQIYNSPLHF
TRBV11-2	TRBJ2-1	-	TRBD2	CASSSIAGGRNEQFF
TRBV19	TRBJ2-3	-	-	CASSMVRLDTDTQYF
TRBV7-8	TRBJ2-5	-	TRBD1	CASSPGGAGETQYF
TRBV2	TRBJ2-3	-	TRBD2	CASSEGLAGGDTQYF
TRBV11-2	TRBJ2-5	once	-	CASSLRGETQYF
TRBV6-5	TRBJ1-6	-	-	CASRAIVRSPLHF
TRBV12-5	TRBJ1-1	-	-	CASGLVQGRYNTEAFF
TRBV4-3	TRBJ1-4	-	TRBD1	CASSQEAGTGSVKLFF
TRBV2	TRBJ2-7	few	-	CASSEAVDRDEQYF
TRBV5-1	TRBJ2-2	-	TRBD1	CASSGMGQGRTGELFF
TRBV27	TRBJ1-6	-	TRBD1	CASRPDRGLVGGSPLHF
TRBV5-1	TRBJ1-3	-	-	CASSLATGGNTIYF
TRBV12-3/TRBV12-4	TRBJ2-5	-	-	CASSLGGQETQYF
TRBV4-2	TRBJ2-3	-	-	CASSQGRSGFTDTQYF
TRBV28	TRBJ1-4	-	-	CASSQDRTNEKLFF
TRBV5-6	TRBJ2-5	-	-	CASSLELKETQYF
TRBV27	TRBJ2-1	-	TRBD2	CASSSLAGGTYNEQFF
TRBV19	TRBJ1-1	-	TRBD1	CASSPAGTGHTEAFF
TRBV27	TRBJ2-7	-	-	CASSSYRVYEQYF
TRBV28	TRBJ2-5	-	TRBD1	CASSPGQGTETQYF
TRBV2	TRBJ2-2	-	-	CASRQAPNTGELFF
TRBV19	TRBJ1-3	-	TRBD1	CASNTGDGNTIYF
TRBV5-4	TRBJ1-2	-	-	CASREGGRGYGYTF
TRBV27	TRBJ2-7	-	-	CASSSTGSAREQYF
TRBV11-2	TRBJ2-5	-	TRBD2	CASSDSGGAEETQYF
TRBV3-1/TRBV3-2	TRBJ1-1	-	-	CASSQSPGFGAFF
TRBV18	TRBJ1-4	-	-	CASSPAGNEKLFF
TRBV9	TRBJ2-1	-	-	CASSPDPGVNNEQFF
TRBV7-9	TRBJ2-5	-	-	CASSLEPAVETQYF
TRBV7-8	TRBJ1-2	-	-	CASSLNYRDGYTF
TRBV7-3	TRBJ1-1	few	-	CASSWAMNTEAFF
TRBV3-1/TRBV3-2	TRBJ2-7	-	-	CASSQAERYYEQYF
TRBV5-6	TRBJ2-2	-	TRBD1	CASSLTTGVGNTGELFF
TRBV9	TRBJ2-2	-	TRBD1	CASSVEETGFGELFF
TRBV7-9	TRBJ1-1	few	TRBD1	CASSLSYGDRNTEAFF
TRBV4-2	TRBJ1-6	-	TRBD1	CASSHRTGVSPLHF